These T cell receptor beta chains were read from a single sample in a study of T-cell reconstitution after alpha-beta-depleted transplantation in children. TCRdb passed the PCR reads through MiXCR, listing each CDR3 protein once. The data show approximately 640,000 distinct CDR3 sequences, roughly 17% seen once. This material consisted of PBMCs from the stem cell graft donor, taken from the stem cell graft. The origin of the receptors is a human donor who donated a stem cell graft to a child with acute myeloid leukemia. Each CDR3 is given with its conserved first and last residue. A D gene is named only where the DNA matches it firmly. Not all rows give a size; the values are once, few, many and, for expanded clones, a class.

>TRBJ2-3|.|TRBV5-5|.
CASSLLAGEDTQYF
TGTGCCAGCAGCTTGCTGGCAGGGGAGGATACGCAGTATTTT
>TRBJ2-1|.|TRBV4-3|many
CASSQGTPGLKIGNEQFF
TGCGCCAGCAGCCAAGGGACGCCGGGGCTAAAAATAGGGAATGAGCAGTTCTTC
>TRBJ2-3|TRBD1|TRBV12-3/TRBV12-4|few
CASRTGGGIDTQYF
TGTGCCAGTCGGACAGGAGGCGGCATCGATACGCAGTATTTT
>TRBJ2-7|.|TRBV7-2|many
CASSLVGREQYF
TGTGCCAGCAGCCTGGTAGGGCGCGAGCAGTACTTC
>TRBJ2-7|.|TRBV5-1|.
CASSLGMGEQYF
TGCGCCAGCAGCTTGGGTATGGGGGAGCAGTACTTC
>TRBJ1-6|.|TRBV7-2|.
CASRDQGLGANSPLHF
TGTGCCAGCAGGGATCAAGGGTTAGGGGCTAATTCACCCCTCCACTTT
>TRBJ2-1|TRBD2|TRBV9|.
CASSVSGASYNEQFF
TGTGCCAGCAGCGTAAGCGGGGCCTCCTACAATGAGCAGTTCTTC
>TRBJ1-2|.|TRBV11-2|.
CASSLEWFLGYTF
TGTGCCAGCAGCTTAGAATGGTTTTTAGGCTACACCTTC
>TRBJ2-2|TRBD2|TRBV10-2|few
CASRMSGGTGELFF
TGCGCCAGCAGGATGAGCGGGGGAACCGGGGAGCTGTTTTTT
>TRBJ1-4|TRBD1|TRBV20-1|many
CSAPGQGDEKLFF
TGCAGTGCTCCGGGACAGGGAGATGAAAAACTGTTTTTT
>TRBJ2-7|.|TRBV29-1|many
CSVETRGDGGSYEQYF
TGCAGCGTTGAAACCAGGGGGGACGGAGGCTCCTACGAGCAGTACTTC
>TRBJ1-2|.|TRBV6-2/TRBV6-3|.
CASNGYLSYTF
TGTGCCAGCAACGGGTATCTGAGCTACACCTTC
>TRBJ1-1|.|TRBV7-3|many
CASSLNPGRGAFF
TGTGCCAGCAGCTTAAATCCAGGGCGTGGTGCTTTCTTT
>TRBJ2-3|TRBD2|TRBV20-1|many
CSARDWSSGVTDTQYF
TGCAGTGCTAGAGATTGGTCTAGCGGGGTGACAGATACGCAGTATTTT
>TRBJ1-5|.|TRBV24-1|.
CATGPGTVGNQPQHF
TGTGCCACCGGCCCCGGGACCGTGGGCAATCAGCCCCAGCATTTT
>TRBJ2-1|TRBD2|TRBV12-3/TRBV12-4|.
CASSLLADNEQFF
TGTGCCAGCAGCCTTCTAGCGGATAATGAGCAGTTCTTC
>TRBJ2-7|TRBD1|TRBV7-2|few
CASSPLLGDSTNYEQYF
TGTGCCAGCAGCCCCCTGCTCGGGGACAGTACCAACTACGAGCAGTACTTC
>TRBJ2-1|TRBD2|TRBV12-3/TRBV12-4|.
CASSLGLAGSSYNEQFF
TGTGCCAGCAGTTTAGGGCTAGCGGGGAGCTCCTACAATGAGCAGTTCTTC
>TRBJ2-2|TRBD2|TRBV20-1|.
CSAPGLAGSPTTNTGELFF
TGCAGTGCTCCTGGACTAGCTGGGTCGCCCACCACGAACACCGGGGAGCTGTTTTTT
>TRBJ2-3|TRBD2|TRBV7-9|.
CASSSTSGPDTQYF
TGTGCCAGCAGCTCGACTAGCGGGCCCGATACGCAGTATTTT
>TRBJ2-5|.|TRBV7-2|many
CASSLRPERAWETQYF
TGTGCCAGCAGCCTTCGGCCGGAGAGGGCTTGGGAGACCCAGTACTTC
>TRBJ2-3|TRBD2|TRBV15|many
CATSRGTSGGGDTQYF
TGTGCCACCAGCAGGGGGACTAGCGGGGGTGGAGATACGCAGTATTTT
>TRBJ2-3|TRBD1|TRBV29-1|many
CSGGQGTDTQYF
TGCAGCGGGGGACAGGGAACAGATACGCAGTATTTT
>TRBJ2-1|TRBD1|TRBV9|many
CASSGRDRDYNEQFF
TGTGCCAGCAGCGGACGGGACAGGGATTACAATGAGCAGTTCTTC
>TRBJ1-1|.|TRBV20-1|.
CSARMPGRNTEAFF
TGCAGTGCTAGAATGCCGGGACGGAACACTGAAGCTTTCTTT
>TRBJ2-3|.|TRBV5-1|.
CASSSPWESGRRDTQYF
TGCGCCAGCAGCTCCCCTTGGGAGAGCGGGCGCAGGGATACGCAGTATTTT
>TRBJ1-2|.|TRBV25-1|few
CASSDTGILLGGYTF
TGTGCCAGCAGTGATACGGGGATACTCTTAGGTGGCTACACCTTC
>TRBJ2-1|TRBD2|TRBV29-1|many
CSDTHGSGGHNEQFF
TGCAGCGATACTCATGGTAGCGGGGGCCACAATGAGCAGTTCTTC
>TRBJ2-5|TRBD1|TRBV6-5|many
CASSYLTGGHRETQYF
TGTGCCAGCAGTTACTTAACAGGGGGCCACCGGGAGACCCAGTACTTC
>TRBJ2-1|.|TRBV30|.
CAWSENRAPYNEQFF
TGTGCCTGGAGTGAGAACAGGGCCCCCTACAATGAGCAGTTCTTC
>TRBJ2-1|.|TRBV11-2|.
CASSFGGRGAEEQFF
TGTGCCAGCAGCTTCGGGGGGAGGGGGGCCGAGGAGCAGTTCTTC
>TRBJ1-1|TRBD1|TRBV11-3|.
CASSFGTGQGTEAFF
TGTGCCAGCAGCTTCGGGACAGGGCAGGGCACTGAAGCTTTCTTT
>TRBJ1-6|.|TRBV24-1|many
CATSDCRFHSYNSPLHF
TGTGCCACCAGTGATTGCCGGTTCCACTCCTATAATTCACCCCTCCACTTT
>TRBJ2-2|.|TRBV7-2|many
CASSRDTNTGELFF
TGTGCCAGCAGTCGGGACACGAACACCGGGGAGCTGTTTTTT
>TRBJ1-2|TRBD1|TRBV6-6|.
CASSGQGNGYTF
TGTGCCAGCAGTGGACAGGGAAATGGCTACACCTTC
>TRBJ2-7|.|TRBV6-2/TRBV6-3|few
CASTTSSYEQYF
TGTGCCAGCACGACTTCCTCCTACGAGCAGTACTTC
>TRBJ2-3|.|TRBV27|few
CASSLGQGVIDTQYF
TGTGCCAGCAGTTTAGGGCAGGGAGTAATCGATACGCAGTATTTT
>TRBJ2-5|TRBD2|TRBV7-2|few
CASSFRDSGGSMRTQYF
TGTGCCAGCAGCTTTAGGGATAGCGGGGGGTCCATGAGGACCCAGTACTTC
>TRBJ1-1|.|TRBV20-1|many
CSARDQSEIEAFF
TGCAGTGCTAGAGACCAGTCCGAAATTGAAGCTTTCTTT
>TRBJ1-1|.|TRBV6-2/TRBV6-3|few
CASKIGKNTEAFF
TGTGCCAGCAAGATTGGGAAGAACACTGAAGCTTTCTTT
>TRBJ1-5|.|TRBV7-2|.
CASSLEPSNQPQHF
TGTGCCAGCAGCTTAGAGCCTAGCAATCAGCCCCAGCATTTT
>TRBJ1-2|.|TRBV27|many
CASSSGSGYTF
TGTGCCAGCAGTTCCGGGTCCGGCTACACCTTC
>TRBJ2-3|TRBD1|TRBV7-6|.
CASSYTGGGGTDTQYF
TGTGCCAGCAGCTATACAGGGGGCGGAGGCACAGATACGCAGTATTTT
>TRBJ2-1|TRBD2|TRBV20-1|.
CSARDHGKAGGPVSEQFF
TGCAGTGCTAGAGATCACGGGAAAGCGGGGGGGCCGGTTAGTGAGCAGTTCTTC
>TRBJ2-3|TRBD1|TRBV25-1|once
CASKRRDRGTDTQYF
TGTGCCAGCAAACGCCGGGACAGGGGCACAGATACGCAGTATTTT
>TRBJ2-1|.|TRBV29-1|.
CSVESGYEQFF
TGCAGCGTTGAATCGGGTTATGAGCAGTTCTTC
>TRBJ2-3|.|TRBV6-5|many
CASSYSRGASDTQYF
TGTGCCAGCAGTTACTCCCGGGGGGCCTCAGATACGCAGTATTTT
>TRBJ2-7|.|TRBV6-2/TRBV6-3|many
CASSQDGYEQYF
TGTGCCAGCAGTCAGGACGGCTACGAGCAGTACTTC
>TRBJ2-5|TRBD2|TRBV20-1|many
CSARRLAGETQYF
TGCAGTGCTAGACGACTAGCGGGTGAGACCCAGTACTTC
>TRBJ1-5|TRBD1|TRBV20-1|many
CSARGDRVGNQPQHF
TGCAGTGCTAGAGGGGACAGGGTTGGCAATCAGCCCCAGCATTTT
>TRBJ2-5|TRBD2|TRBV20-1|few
CGCGREETQYF
TGCGGCTGTGGGAGGGAAGAGACCCAGTACTTC
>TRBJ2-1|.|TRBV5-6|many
CASSLGGQSDYNEQFF
TGTGCCAGCAGCTTGGGAGGACAGTCCGACTACAATGAGCAGTTCTTC